This T cell receptor beta chain was identified during a study of blood T cells in healthy people across ages. Study outcomes and limitations: A conclusive naive versus antigen-experienced comparison was prevented by the unsorted PBMCs. Long-lived donors had more naive CD4+ cells and higher diversity than aged donors.

A sample-barcoded 5' primer and a J-beta primer mix were used in a second PCR of about 7 to 11 cycles. TCRdb re-called the 5' RACE reads through MiXCR, storing one row per CDR3 protein. The repertoire has 1.5 million to 2 million distinct CDR3 sequences, about two fifths of them found once; the top ten carry under 30%. Drawing of peripheral blood yielded 8.5 to 10 milliliters from each donor. Per sample, a minimum of 6 million PBMCs were isolated. The germline CDR1 and CDR2 sequences are SNHLY and FYNNEI. The CDR3 is made up of 16 amino acids. The V gene end was trimmed by 4 bases and the J gene end by 4 bases; junction bases not matched to a gene: 10. For this clonotype: The target antigen is unknown.

The chain recombines TRBV2 with TRBJ2-7, with 10 bases fitting TRBD2. The specimen was blood. The TCR sequence derives from a human donor in good health. The CDR3 here is CASSVPSSGGGYEQYF. In DNA form, the CDR3 reads TGTGCCAGCAGTGTCCCCTCTAGCGGGGGCGGATACGAGCAGTACTTC.